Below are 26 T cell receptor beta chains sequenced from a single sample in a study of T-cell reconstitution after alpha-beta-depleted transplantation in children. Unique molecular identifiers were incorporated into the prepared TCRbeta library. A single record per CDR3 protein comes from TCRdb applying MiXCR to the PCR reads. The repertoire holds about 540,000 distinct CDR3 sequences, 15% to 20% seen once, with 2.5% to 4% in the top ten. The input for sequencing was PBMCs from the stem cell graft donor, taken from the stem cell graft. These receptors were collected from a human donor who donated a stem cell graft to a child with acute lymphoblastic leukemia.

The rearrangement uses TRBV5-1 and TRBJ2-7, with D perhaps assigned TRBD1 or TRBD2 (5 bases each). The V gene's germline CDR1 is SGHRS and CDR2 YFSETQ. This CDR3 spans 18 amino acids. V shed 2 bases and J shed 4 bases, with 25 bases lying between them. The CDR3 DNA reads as TGCGCCAGCAGCTTACCCCACCTTTGGGGCTCGGGAAGTTACGAGCAGTACTTC. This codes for CASSLPHLWGSGSYEQYF.

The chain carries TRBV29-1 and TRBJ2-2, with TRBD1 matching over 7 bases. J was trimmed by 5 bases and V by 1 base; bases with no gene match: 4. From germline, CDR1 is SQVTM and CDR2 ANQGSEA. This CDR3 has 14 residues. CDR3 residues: CSVEGNRGTGELFF. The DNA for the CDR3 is TGCAGCGTTGAAGGAAACAGGGGAACCGGGGAGCTGTTTTTT.

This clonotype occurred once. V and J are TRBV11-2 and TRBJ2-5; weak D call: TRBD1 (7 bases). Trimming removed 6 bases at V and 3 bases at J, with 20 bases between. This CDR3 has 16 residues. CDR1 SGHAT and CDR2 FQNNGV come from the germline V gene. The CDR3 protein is CASSRFEDREEETQYF. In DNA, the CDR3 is TGTGCCAGCAGTCGATTTGAAGACAGGGAGGAAGAGACCCAGTACTTC.

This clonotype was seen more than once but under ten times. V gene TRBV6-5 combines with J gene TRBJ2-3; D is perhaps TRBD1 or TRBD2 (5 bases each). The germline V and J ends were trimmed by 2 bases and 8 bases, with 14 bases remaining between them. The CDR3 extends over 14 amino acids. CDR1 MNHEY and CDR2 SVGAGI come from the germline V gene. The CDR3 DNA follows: TGTGCCAGCAGTTACCCGGACTGGGGCGGTACGCAGTATTTT. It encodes CASSYPDWGGTQYF.

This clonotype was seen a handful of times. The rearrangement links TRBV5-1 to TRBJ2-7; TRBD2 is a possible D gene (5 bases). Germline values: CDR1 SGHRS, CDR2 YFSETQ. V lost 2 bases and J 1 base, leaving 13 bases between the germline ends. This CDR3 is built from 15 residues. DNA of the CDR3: TGCGCCAGCAGCTTATGGTCGGGCGGGTCCTACGAGCAGTACTTC. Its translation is CASSLWSGGSYEQYF.

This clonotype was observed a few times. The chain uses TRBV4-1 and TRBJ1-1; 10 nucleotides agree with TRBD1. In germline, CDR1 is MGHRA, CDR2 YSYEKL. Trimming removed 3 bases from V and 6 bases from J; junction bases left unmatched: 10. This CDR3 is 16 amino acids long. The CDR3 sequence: CASSQGSGTGEPEAFF. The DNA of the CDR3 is TGCGCCAGCAGCCAGGGATCCGGGACAGGGGAGCCTGAAGCTTTCTTT.

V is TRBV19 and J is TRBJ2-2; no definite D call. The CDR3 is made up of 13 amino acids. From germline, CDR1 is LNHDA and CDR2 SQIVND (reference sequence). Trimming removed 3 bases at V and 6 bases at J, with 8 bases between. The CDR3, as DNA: TGTGCCAGTAGTATCCAAAGCGCCGGGGAGCTGTTTTTT. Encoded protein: CASSIQSAGELFF.

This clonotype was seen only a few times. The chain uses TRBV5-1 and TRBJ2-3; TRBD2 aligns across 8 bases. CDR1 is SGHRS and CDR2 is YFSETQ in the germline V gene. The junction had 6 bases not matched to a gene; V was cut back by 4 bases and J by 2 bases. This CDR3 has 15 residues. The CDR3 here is CASSTLADITDTQYF. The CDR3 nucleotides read TGCGCCAGCAGCACACTAGCGGATATCACAGATACGCAGTATTTT.

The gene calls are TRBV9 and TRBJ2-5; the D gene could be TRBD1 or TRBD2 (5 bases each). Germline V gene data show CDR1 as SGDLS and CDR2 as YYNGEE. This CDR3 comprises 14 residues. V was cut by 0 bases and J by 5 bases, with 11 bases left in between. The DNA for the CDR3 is TGTGCCAGCAGCGTAGGGGACCGCGTGGAGACCCAGTACTTC. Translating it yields CASSVGDRVETQYF.

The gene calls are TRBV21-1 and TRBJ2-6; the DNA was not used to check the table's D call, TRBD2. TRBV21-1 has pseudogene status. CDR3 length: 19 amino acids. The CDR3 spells CASSTSPGPNTTGANGLTF. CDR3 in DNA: TGTGCCAGCAGCACCAGCCCGGGCCCTAACACAACTGGGGCCAACGGCCTGACTTTC.

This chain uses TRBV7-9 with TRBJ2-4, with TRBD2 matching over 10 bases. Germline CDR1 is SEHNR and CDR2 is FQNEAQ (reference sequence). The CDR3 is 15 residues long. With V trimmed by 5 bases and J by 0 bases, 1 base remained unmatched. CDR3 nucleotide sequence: TGTGCCAGCAGCCCTAGCGGGGGAGCCAAAAACATTCAGTACTTC. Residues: CASSPSGGAKNIQYF.

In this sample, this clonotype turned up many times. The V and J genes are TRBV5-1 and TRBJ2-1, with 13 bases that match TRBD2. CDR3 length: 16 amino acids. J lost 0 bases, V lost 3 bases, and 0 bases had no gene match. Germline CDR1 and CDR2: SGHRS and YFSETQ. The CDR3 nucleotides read TGCGCCAGCAGCTGGACTAGCGGGAGCTCCTACAATGAGCAGTTCTTC. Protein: CASSWTSGSSYNEQFF.

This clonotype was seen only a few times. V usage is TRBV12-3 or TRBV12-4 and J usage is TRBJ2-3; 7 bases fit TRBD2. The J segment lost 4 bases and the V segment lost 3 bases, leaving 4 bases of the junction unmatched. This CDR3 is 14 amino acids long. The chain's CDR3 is CASSFAGEADTQYF. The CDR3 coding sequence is TGTGCCAGCAGTTTTGCGGGAGAGGCAGATACGCAGTATTTT.

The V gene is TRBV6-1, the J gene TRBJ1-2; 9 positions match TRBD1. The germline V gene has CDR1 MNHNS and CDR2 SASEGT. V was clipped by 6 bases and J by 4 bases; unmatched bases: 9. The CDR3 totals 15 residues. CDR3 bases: TGTGCCAGCAGGAATACACAGGGGGCGGGCTATGGCTACACCTTC. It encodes CASRNTQGAGYGYTF.

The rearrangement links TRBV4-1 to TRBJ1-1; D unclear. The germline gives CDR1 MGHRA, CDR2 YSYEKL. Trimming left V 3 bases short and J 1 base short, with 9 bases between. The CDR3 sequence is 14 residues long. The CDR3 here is CASSQVQANTEAFF. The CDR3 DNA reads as TGCGCCAGCAGCCAGGTGCAGGCGAACACTGAAGCTTTCTTT.

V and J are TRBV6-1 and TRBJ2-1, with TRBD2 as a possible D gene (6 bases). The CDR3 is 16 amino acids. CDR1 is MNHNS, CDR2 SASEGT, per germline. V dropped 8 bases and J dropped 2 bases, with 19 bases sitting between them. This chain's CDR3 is CASSPRPGEAYNEQFF. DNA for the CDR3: TGTGCCAGCTCCCCCCGGCCGGGAGAGGCCTACAATGAGCAGTTCTTC.

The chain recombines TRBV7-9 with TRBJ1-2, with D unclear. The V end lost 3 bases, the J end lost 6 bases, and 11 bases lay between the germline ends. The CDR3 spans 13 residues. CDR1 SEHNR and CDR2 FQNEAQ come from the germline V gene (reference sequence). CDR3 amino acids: CASSFAASDGYTF. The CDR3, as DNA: TGTGCCAGCAGCTTTGCAGCGTCAGATGGCTACACCTTC. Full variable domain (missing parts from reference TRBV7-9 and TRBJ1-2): DTGVSQNPRHKITKRGQNVTFRCDPISEHNRLYWYRQTLGQGPEFLTYFQNEAQLEKSRLLSDRFSAERPKGSFSTLEIQRTEQGDSAMYLCASSFAASDGYTFGSGTRLTVV.

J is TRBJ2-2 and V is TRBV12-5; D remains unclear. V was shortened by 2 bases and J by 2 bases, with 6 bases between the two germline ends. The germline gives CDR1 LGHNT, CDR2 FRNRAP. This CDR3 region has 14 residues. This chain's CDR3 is CASGLIINTGELFF. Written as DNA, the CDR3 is TGTGCTAGTGGTTTGATTATCAACACCGGGGAGCTGTTTTTT.

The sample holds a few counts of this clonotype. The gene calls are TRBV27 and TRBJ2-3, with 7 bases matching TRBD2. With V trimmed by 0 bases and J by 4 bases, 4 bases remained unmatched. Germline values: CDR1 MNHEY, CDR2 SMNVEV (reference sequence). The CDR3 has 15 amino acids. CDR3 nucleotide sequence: TGTGCCAGCAGTTTATCAACTAGCGCAGCAGATACGCAGTATTTT. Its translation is CASSLSTSAADTQYF.

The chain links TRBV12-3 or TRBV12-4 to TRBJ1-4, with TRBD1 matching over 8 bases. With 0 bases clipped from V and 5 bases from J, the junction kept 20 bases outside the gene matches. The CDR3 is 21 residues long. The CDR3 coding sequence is TGTGCCAGCAGTTTAGCGCTCGGGTATTCGGGACAGGCGATTATAAATGAAAAACTGTTTTTT. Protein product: CASSLALGYSGQAIINEKLFF.

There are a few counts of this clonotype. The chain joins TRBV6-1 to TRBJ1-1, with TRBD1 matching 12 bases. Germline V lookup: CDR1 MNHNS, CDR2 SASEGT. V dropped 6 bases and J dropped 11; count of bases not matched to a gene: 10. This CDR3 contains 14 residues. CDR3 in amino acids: CASSPGTGGGWAFF. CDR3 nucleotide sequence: TGTGCCAGCAGCCCCGGGACAGGGGGCGGGTGGGCTTTCTTT.

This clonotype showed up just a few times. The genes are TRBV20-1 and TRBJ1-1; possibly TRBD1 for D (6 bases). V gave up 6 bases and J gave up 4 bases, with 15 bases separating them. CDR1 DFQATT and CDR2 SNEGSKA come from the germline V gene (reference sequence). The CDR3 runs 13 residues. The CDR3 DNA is TGCAGTGCACTACAGGGTAGCGTCACTGAAGCTTTCTTT. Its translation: CSALQGSVTEAFF.

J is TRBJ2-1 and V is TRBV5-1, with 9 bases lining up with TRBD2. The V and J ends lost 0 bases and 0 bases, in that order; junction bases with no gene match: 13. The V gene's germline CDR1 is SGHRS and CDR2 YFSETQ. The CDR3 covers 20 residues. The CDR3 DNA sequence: TGCGCCAGCAGCTTGGTCAGGTCCTCGGGCGGGGGGGGCTCCTACAATGAGCAGTTCTTC. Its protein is CASSLVRSSGGGGSYNEQFF.

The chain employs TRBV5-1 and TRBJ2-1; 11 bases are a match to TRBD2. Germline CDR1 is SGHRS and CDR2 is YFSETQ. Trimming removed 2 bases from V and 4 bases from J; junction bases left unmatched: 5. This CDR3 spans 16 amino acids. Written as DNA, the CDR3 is TGCGCCAGCAGCTTTATAGCGGGAGGGCCTTACAATGAGCAGTTCTTC. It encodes CASSFIAGGPYNEQFF.

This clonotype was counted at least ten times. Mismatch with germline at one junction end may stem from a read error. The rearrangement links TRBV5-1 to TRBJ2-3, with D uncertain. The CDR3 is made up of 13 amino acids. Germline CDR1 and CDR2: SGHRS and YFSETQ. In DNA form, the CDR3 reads TGTGCCAGCAGCCTAGGGTTTACAGATACGCAGTATTTT. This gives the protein CASSLGFTDTQYF.

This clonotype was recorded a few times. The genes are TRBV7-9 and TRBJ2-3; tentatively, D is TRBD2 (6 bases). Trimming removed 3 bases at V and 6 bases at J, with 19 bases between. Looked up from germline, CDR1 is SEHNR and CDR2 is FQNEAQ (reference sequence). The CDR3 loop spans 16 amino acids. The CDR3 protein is CASSFPASDPGDTQYF. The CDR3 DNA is TGTGCCAGCAGCTTCCCCGCTAGCGACCCCGGGGATACGCAGTATTTT.